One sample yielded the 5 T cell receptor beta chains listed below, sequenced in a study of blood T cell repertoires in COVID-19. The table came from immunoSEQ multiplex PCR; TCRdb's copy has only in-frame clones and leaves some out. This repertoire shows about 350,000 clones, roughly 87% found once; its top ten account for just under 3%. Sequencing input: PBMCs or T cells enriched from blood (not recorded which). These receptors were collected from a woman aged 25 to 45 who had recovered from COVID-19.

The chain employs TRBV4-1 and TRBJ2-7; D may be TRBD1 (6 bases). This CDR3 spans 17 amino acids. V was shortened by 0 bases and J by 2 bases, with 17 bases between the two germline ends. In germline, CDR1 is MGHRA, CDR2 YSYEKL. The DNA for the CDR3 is TGCGCCAGCAGCCAAGATCCCCCGGGACAAGGAACCTACGAGCAGTACTTC. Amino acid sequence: CASSQDPPGQGTYEQYF.

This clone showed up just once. The CDR3 sequence is CSVGGQGGYNEQFF. CDR3 nucleotides: TGCAGCGTGGGCGGACAGGGGGGCTACAATGAGCAGTTCTTC. The V and J genes are TRBV29-1 and TRBJ2-1; 10 bases match TRBD1. The CDR3 contains 14 residues. The V gene's germline CDR1 is SQVTM and CDR2 ANQGSEA. The V segment lost 6 bases and the J segment 3 bases; nucleotides outside the gene matches: 5.

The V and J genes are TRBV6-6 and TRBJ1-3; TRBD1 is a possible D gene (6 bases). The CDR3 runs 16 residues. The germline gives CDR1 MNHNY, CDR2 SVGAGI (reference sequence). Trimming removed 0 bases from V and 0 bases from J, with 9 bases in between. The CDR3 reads CASSYSQGTSGNTIYF. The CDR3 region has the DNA TGTGCCAGCAGTTACTCCCAGGGGACCTCTGGAAACACCATATATTTT.

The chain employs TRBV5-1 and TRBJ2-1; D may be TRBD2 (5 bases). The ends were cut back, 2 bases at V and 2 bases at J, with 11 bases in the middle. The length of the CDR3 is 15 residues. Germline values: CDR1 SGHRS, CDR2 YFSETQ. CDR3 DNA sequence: TGCGCCAGCAGCTTTTCCACTAGTACCTACAATGAGCAGTTCTTC. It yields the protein CASSFSTSTYNEQFF.

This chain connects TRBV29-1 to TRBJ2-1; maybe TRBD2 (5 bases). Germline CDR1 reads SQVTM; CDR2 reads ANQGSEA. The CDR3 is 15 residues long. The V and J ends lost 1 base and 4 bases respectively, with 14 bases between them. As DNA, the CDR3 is TGCAGCGTTGAAGGGTTTATTGGACTTTACAATGAGCAGTTCTTC. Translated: CSVEGFIGLYNEQFF.